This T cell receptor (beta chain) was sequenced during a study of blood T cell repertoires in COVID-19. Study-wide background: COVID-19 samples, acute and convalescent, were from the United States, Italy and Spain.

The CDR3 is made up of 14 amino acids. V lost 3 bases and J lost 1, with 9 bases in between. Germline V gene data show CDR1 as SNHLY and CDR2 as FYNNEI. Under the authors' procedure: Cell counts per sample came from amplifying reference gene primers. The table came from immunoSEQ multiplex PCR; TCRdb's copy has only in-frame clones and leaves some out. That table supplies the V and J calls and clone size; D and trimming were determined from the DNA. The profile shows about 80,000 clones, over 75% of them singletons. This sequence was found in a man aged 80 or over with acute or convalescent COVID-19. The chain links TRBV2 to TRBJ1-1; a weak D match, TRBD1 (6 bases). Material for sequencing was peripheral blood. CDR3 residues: CASSDRGSNTEAFF. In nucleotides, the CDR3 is TGTGCCAGCAGTGACAGGGGATCGAACACTGAAGCTTTCTTT.